The 7 T cell receptor beta chains presented below share a single source sample, sequenced in a study of cytomegalovirus exposure and HLA in healthy donors. PCR primers comprised 60 Vbeta and 13 Jbeta primers. Generated by immunoSEQ multiplex PCR, the TCRdb table keeps only in-frame clones and is missing some. The data hold under 200,000 clones, with about 76% observed a single time. The sample was PBMCs. The source of these receptors is a male donor in good health and CMV-seropositive.

This clone was detected only once. This rearrangement joins TRBV4-3 to TRBJ2-5; 7 bases align to TRBD2. Losses at the gene ends were 4 bases for V and 4 bases for J; bases not matched to a gene: 9. Germline V gene lookup returns CDR1 LGHNA and CDR2 YSLEER. The CDR3 extends over 15 amino acids. The CDR3 spells CASSPRTSWLETQYF. CDR3 coding DNA: TGCGCCAGCAGCCCGCGGACTAGTTGGTTAGAGACCCAGTACTTC.

The chain uses TRBV4-2 and TRBJ2-7; TRBD1 aligns across 7 bases. Unmatched junction bases numbered 5, after V lost 4 bases and J lost 5 bases. This CDR3 has 13 residues. Germline values: CDR1 LGHNA, CDR2 YNFKEQ. The DNA for the CDR3 is TGTGCCAGCAGCCCTCGACAGGGTGACGAGCAGTACTTC. It translates to CASSPRQGDEQYF.

V gene TRBV10-3 combines with J gene TRBJ2-2; possible D gene TRBD1, 7 bases. The V gene's germline CDR1 is ENHRY and CDR2 SYGVKD. CDR3 size: 16 residues. The ends were cut back, 5 bases at V and 1 base at J, with 14 bases in the middle. CDR3 sequence reads: CAISRGHGGNTGELFF. The CDR3, as DNA: TGTGCCATCAGTAGGGGGCACGGGGGGAACACCGGGGAGCTGTTTTTT.

The table lists this clone with a few counts. The V gene is TRBV4-3, the J gene TRBJ1-2; D is ambiguous. Germline V gives CDR1 LGHNA, CDR2 YSLEER. The CDR3 is 15 amino acids. V was trimmed by 0 bases and J by 4 bases, leaving 12 bases between them. The CDR3 sequence is CASSQDRLALYGYTF. CDR3 nucleotides: TGCGCCAGCAGCCAAGATAGGCTAGCACTCTATGGCTACACCTTC.

The V and J genes are TRBV4-3 and TRBJ1-5; 7 nucleotides match TRBD1. In germline, CDR1 is LGHNA, CDR2 YSLEER. V shed 0 bases, J shed 7 bases, and the junction held 9 bases outside the gene matches. This CDR3 spans 16 amino acids. Written as DNA, the CDR3 is TGCGCCAGCAGCCAAGACCGAGGGGGCGCAGGGCAGCCCCAGCATTTT. This codes for CASSQDRGGAGQPQHF.

The chain combines TRBV19 with TRBJ1-5, with D perhaps matching TRBD1 (5 bases). This CDR3 region has 20 residues. Trimming cost V 5 bases and J 2 bases, with 28 bases left between them. CDR1 LNHDA and CDR2 SQIVND come from the germline V gene (reference sequence). Written as DNA, the CDR3 is TGTGCCAGTAGTCCCCACGCAGGGCCCCAGCGTTGGAGTGGCAATCAGCCCCAGCATTTT. This sequence encodes CASSPHAGPQRWSGNQPQHF.

The rearrangement uses TRBV20-1 and TRBJ2-7, with TRBD2 identical over 8 bases. Germline V gene sequence: CDR1 DFQATT, CDR2 SNEGSKA (reference sequence). Unmatched junction bases numbered 4, after V lost 0 bases and J lost 12 bases. The CDR3 contains 11 residues. For the CDR3, the DNA is TGCAGTGCTAGAGATCCCACTAGCGGGTACTTC. Translation gives CSARDPTSGYF.